One and the same sample provided the 16 T cell receptor beta chains below, sequenced in a study of CD8+CD57+ T cells in acquired aplastic anemia. Genomic DNA was employed as the template in profiling TCR beta VDJ and CDR3. MiXCR was run by TCRdb on the reads, yielding one entry per CDR3 protein. The sample has some 45,000 distinct CDR3 sequences; 65% to 70% are singletons. Sequencing input: sorted CD4+, CD8+, or CD8+CD57+ T cells (not recorded which) from PBMCs. The receptors originated from a human donor in good health, serving as a control.

V gene TRBV19 combines with J gene TRBJ1-3; the D gene is possibly TRBD1 (5 bases). V shed 10 bases and J shed 0 bases, with 10 bases lying between them. The CDR3 runs to 13 residues. Germline lookup yields CDR1 LNHDA and CDR2 SQIVND (reference sequence). The CDR3 nucleotides are TGTGCCACGGGGACGGTCTCTGGAAACACCATATATTTT. Residues: CATGTVSGNTIYF.

This clonotype was counted a few times. This chain links TRBV10-3 with TRBJ2-7; no clear D gene. The CDR3 has 15 amino acids. CDR1 ENHRY and CDR2 SYGVKD come from the germline V gene. V lost 8 bases to trimming and J lost 0 bases, with 17 bases between them. CDR3 region: CAIGLSTTSSYEQYF. The CDR3 nucleotides are TGTGCCATCGGGCTCAGTACTACGAGCTCCTACGAGCAGTACTTC.

The chain has TRBV5-6 and TRBJ2-5; D possibly corresponds to TRBD2 (7 bases). Per the germline V gene, CDR1 is SGHDT and CDR2 is YYEEEE. V lost 6 bases to trimming and J lost 2 bases, with 17 bases between them. This CDR3 is 15 amino acids long. The CDR3 loop reads CASKGPGGWQETQYF. CDR3 DNA sequence: TGTGCCAGCAAGGGACCGGGGGGCTGGCAAGAGACCCAGTACTTC.

This clonotype is deemed medium-sized (0.01 to 0.1%). The rearrangement links TRBV24-1 to TRBJ2-2; TRBD1 is a possible D gene (5 bases). Deletions cut 3 bases from V and 5 bases from J, with 15 bases between. CDR3 size: 16 residues. The germline V gene has CDR1 KGHDR and CDR2 SFDVKD. The CDR3 DNA sequence: TGTGCCACCAGTGATAGTCAACAAGGGGAAACCGGGGAGCTGTTTTTT. Translation: CATSDSQQGETGELFF.

The chain recombines TRBV19 with TRBJ2-7, with D possibly matching TRBD1 (5 bases). V shed 10 bases and J shed 5 bases, with 18 bases lying between them. The germline CDR1 and CDR2 sequences are LNHDA and SQIVND (reference sequence). The CDR3 sequence is 13 residues long. The CDR3: CATKTAPRDEQYF. In DNA form, the CDR3 reads TGTGCCACCAAGACAGCTCCTCGCGACGAGCAGTACTTC. Combining the CDR3 with reference TRBV19 and TRBJ2-7 gives the whole variable domain DGGITQSPKYLFRKEGQNVTLSCEQNLNHDAMYWYRQDPGQGLRLIYYSQIVNDFQKGDIAEGYSVSREKKESFPLTVTSAQKNPTAFYLCATKTAPRDEQYFGPGTRLTVT.

This clonotype was seen once. The rearrangement uses TRBV2 and TRBJ2-5; 7 nucleotides line up with TRBD2. There are 14 residues in the CDR3. Germline CDR1 and CDR2: SNHLY and FYNNEI. J was trimmed by 1 base and V by 1 base; bases with no gene match: 0. CDR3 amino acids: CASSEGGGQETQYF. The CDR3 coding sequence is TGTGCCAGCAGTGAAGGGGGGGGCCAAGAGACCCAGTACTTC.

The chain is built from TRBV29-1 and TRBJ2-7, with D possibly TRBD2 on 5 matching bases. CDR1 is SQVTM, CDR2 ANQGSEA, per germline. CDR3 size: 13 residues. The V end lost 4 bases, the J end lost 1 base, and 11 bases lay between the germline ends. This CDR3 reads CSVGGLTSYEQYF. The CDR3 nucleotides read TGCAGCGTTGGTGGACTTACGTCCTACGAGCAGTACTTC.

J is TRBJ1-5 and V is TRBV20-1; D gene uncertain. CDR1 is DFQATT, CDR2 SNEGSKA, per germline (reference sequence). CDR3 length equals 12 residues. Trimming removed 4 bases from V and 3 bases from J, with 7 bases in between. CDR3 DNA sequence: TGCAGTGCTAAGACCCACAATCAGCCCCAGCATTTT. Protein: CSAKTHNQPQHF.

As for this clonotype: At one of its ends the junction is not consistent with the germline gene, which may arise from a read error. This chain uses TRBV6-4 with TRBJ1-2, with D tentatively TRBD1 (6 bases). Germline-derived CDR1 and CDR2 are MRHNA and SNTAGT. The CDR3 loop spans 13 amino acids. As DNA, the CDR3 is TGTGCCAGCAGTTACTCGACAGGCTCGGACTACACCTTC. This sequence encodes CASSYSTGSDYTF.

In this sample, this clonotype turned up many times. This CDR3 is CASSSDREGNRELFF. For the CDR3, the DNA is TGTGCCAGCAGTTCGGACAGGGAGGGGAACAGGGAGCTGTTTTTT. The rearrangement joins TRBV27 to TRBJ2-2; weak D call: TRBD1 (8 bases). The germline CDR1 and CDR2 sequences are MNHEY and SMNVEV (reference sequence). CDR3 size: 15 residues. V gave up 4 bases and J gave up 9 bases, with 18 bases separating them.

The table lists this clonotype with many counts. This chain connects TRBV6-2 or TRBV6-3 to TRBJ1-1; D is unclear. V was pared by 6 bases and J by 4 bases, with 9 bases between. This CDR3 has 12 residues. Germline CDR1 reads MNHEY; CDR2 reads SVGEGT. The CDR3 bases are TGTGCCAGCAGGGGGATTGGCACTGAAGCTTTCTTT. This encodes CASRGIGTEAFF.

The V and J genes are TRBV20-1 and TRBJ1-1; D might be TRBD1 (5 bases). Trimming pared 6 bases from V and 5 bases from J, leaving 13 bases between. There are 12 residues in the CDR3. Per germline, CDR1 DFQATT and CDR2 SNEGSKA (reference sequence). The CDR3: CSADRGVTEAFF. In DNA, the CDR3 is TGCAGTGCAGACCGAGGGGTAACTGAAGCTTTCTTT.

This chain connects TRBV10-2 to TRBJ1-2; D is uncertain. Trimming removed 4 bases at V and 2 bases at J, with 11 bases between. In germline, CDR1 is WSHSY, CDR2 SAAADI. The CDR3 has 14 amino acids. This CDR3 reads CASSVDTENYGYTF. For the CDR3, the DNA is TGCGCCAGCAGTGTCGACACAGAGAACTATGGCTACACCTTC.

CDR3 sequence: CATSDLGEANTGELFF. Written as DNA, the CDR3 is TGTGCCACCAGTGATTTGGGCGAAGCGAACACCGGGGAGCTGTTTTTT. The gene calls are TRBV24-1 and TRBJ2-2, with unresolved D. This CDR3 region has 16 residues. Trimming removed 0 bases from V and 0 bases from J, with 7 bases in between. CDR1 KGHDR and CDR2 SFDVKD come from the germline V gene.

V and J are TRBV25-1 and TRBJ2-3; either TRBD1 or TRBD2 may supply D (5 bases each). This CDR3 comprises 14 residues. V lost 11 bases, J lost 2 bases, and 17 bases lay in between. In germline, CDR1 is MGHDK, CDR2 SYGVNS. CDR3 sequence: CASNSGRITDTQYF. The CDR3 DNA is TGTGCCTCAAATTCGGGACGGATCACAGATACGCAGTATTTT.

CDR3 sequence: CATSGAGTGLASYNEQFF. As DNA, the CDR3 is TGTGCCACCAGTGGGGCAGGTACCGGACTAGCATCCTACAATGAGCAGTTCTTC. The V and J genes are TRBV24-1 and TRBJ2-1, with 8 bases fitting TRBD2. J was trimmed by 1 base and V by 5 bases; bases with no gene match: 12. Looked up from germline, CDR1 is KGHDR and CDR2 is SFDVKD. There are 18 residues in the CDR3.